A selection of T cell receptor beta chains follows, all from one sample in a study of metastatic and nonmetastatic thyroid tumors. TCRdb re-called the PCR reads with MiXCR. This sample yields around 38,000 clones, of which around 26% are seen a single time; roughly a tenth belongs to the top ten. The sample taken for sequencing was blood. The receptor source for this set is a female donor with papillary thyroid cancer or a benign thyroid nodule (not recorded which). Some clones in this sample may be carry-over from other donors' samples. Each CDR3 is given with its conserved first and last residue.

J gene	V gene	CDR3 protein
TRBJ2-2	TRBV6-2/TRBV6-3	CASSYSIGSVNTGELFF
TRBJ2-2	TRBV14	CASSPGTSMVGELFF
TRBJ1-2	TRBV2	CASRGTGAGYGYTF
TRBJ2-1	TRBV20-1	CSAGTAYEQFF
TRBJ2-1	TRBV19	CASSTGTKSEQFF
TRBJ2-7	TRBV3-1	CASSQEHSMGTSGGARQYF
TRBJ2-2	TRBV19	CASSIGYGELFF
TRBJ2-3	TRBV28	CASSFLVRTDTQYF
TRBJ2-7	TRBV6-1	CASSRAGIDEQYF
TRBJ2-3	TRBV9	CASSSDRSTDTQYF
TRBJ1-4	TRBV4-1	CASTGGTTNEKLFF